This TCR beta chain emerged from a study of blood T cell repertoires in COVID-19. At the level of the study: PBMCs, B-cell-depleted T cells, or T cells provided the cDNA or gDNA that made up the material.

Participants had their cohort set by participant-reported clinical history. Assay used: immunoSEQ multiplex PCR; TCRdb lists only in-frame clones, some missing. This repertoire shows roughly 300,000 clones, about 85% found once; its top ten account for under 6%. Only a few counts were recorded for this clone. Germline CDR1 SGDLS, CDR2 YYNGEE. This CDR3 is 14 amino acids long. Unmatched junction bases numbered 6, after V lost 3 bases and J lost 4 bases. Sequencing was done on a sample of PBMCs or T cells enriched from blood (not recorded which). This sequence joins TRBV9 and TRBJ1-1; TRBD1 aligns across 7 bases. This receptor was obtained from a woman between 25 and 40 years old who had recovered from COVID-19. DNA of the CDR3: TGTGCCAGCAGCGCGACAGGGTGGTCCACTGAAGCTTTCTTT. Its protein product is CASSATGWSTEAFF.